This paragraph covers one TCR beta chain sequence. Within the sample, other DNA sequences also encode this same CDR3. Participant ages covered roughly 18 to 89 years across about 25 US areas. All exposed participants met a person with COVID-19 within 2 weeks before entering the study. Germline V gives CDR1 SEHNR, CDR2 FQNEAQ (reference sequence). This CDR3 region has 12 residues. Trimming removed 6 bases from V and 1 base from J, with 6 bases in between. This specimen belongs to a study of blood T cell repertoires in COVID-19. Study-level information: T cells, B-cell-depleted T cells, or PBMCs supplied cDNA or gDNA.

Data came from immunoSEQ multiplex PCR; TCRdb stores just in-frame clones and leaves some out. This table has roughly 260,000 clones, roughly four fifths appearing once. Sequenced: PBMCs or T cells enriched from blood (not recorded which). The J gene is TRBJ1-1, the V gene TRBV7-9; D perhaps matches TRBD1 (6 bases). The source is a woman aged 40 to 49 who had been exposed to COVID-19. Here the CDR3 reads CASRQGNTEAFF. The CDR3 DNA reads as TGTGCCAGCAGACAGGGGAACACTGAAGCTTTCTTT.